These 5 T cell receptor beta chains were sequenced from one sample in a study of blood T cells in healthy people across ages. Then a second PCR, running about 6 to 12 cycles, was carried out with a sample-barcoded 5' primer and a J-beta primer mix. TCRdb reanalysed the 5' RACE reads using MiXCR and keeps one entry per CDR3 protein. The data hold approximately 1,700,000 distinct CDR3 sequences, with about 39% observed a single time. The specimen sequenced was blood. These receptors were collected from a human donor in good health.

The V and J genes are TRBV25-1 and TRBJ2-5; 8 bases match TRBD1. V dropped 3 bases and J dropped 10; count of bases not matched to a gene: 16. This CDR3 contains 16 residues. Germline V gene sequence: CDR1 MGHDK, CDR2 SYGVNS. CDR3 bases: TGTGCCAGCAGTGACTTTGGGACAGGAGTAAGAAGTGACCAGTACTTC. Residues: CASSDFGTGVRSDQYF.

The rearrangement joins TRBV3-1 to TRBJ1-6; TRBD1 matches 7 bases. This CDR3 is 14 amino acids long. The trim removed 4 bases at V and 5 bases at J, leaving 2 bases unmatched. The V gene's germline CDR1 is LGHDT and CDR2 YNNKEL (reference sequence). The CDR3 bases are TGTGCCAGCAGCCCAGACAGGGATAATTCACCCCTCCACTTT. Its translation: CASSPDRDNSPLHF.

This clonotype has just a few counts. J is TRBJ1-2 and V is TRBV6-2 or TRBV6-3, with D possibly TRBD1 on 6 matching bases. The CDR3 is 15 amino acids. V dropped 1 base and J dropped 5 bases, with 14 bases sitting between them. Germline V CDR1 and CDR2: MNHEY, SVGEGT. This chain's CDR3 is CASSYFRAGDYGYTF. In DNA form, the CDR3 reads TGTGCCAGCAGTTACTTTCGGGCAGGGGATTATGGCTACACCTTC.

V gene TRBV7-8 combines with J gene TRBJ1-4; D gene uncertain. This CDR3 comprises 14 residues. Germline-derived CDR1 and CDR2 are SGHVS and FQNEAQ. V dropped 2 bases and J dropped 5 bases, with 9 bases sitting between them. CDR3 nucleotide sequence: TGTGCCAGCAGCTTATCTTTACAAAATGAAAAACTGTTTTTT. Amino acids: CASSLSLQNEKLFF. The variable domain in full, completed from reference TRBV7-8 and TRBJ1-4, reads GAGVSQSPRYKVAKRGQDVALRCDPISGHVSLFWYQQALGQGPEFLTYFQNEAQLDKSGLPSDRFFAERPEGSVSTLKIQRTQQEDSAVYLCASSLSLQNEKLFFGSGTQLSVL.

The rearrangement links TRBV4-3 to TRBJ2-1; the D gene could be TRBD1 or TRBD2 (5 bases each). This CDR3 has 15 amino acids. Germline CDR1 is LGHNA and CDR2 is YSLEER. V was trimmed by 0 bases and J by 8 bases, leaving 14 bases between them. The CDR3 sequence is CASSQEDEGRDEQFF. The CDR3 DNA reads as TGCGCCAGCAGCCAAGAGGACGAGGGACGGGATGAGCAGTTCTTC.